Below are 29 T cell receptor beta chains sequenced from a single sample in a study of T cells in localized non-small cell lung cancer. The table came from immunoSEQ multiplex PCR; TCRdb's copy has only in-frame clones and leaves some out. The sample shows fewer than 30,000 clones, 90% of them seen only once. The sample in question was peripheral blood, obtained before any cancer treatment. The receptors were gathered from a woman aged 35 to 70 with stage I lung adenocarcinoma.

The chain combines TRBV5-1 with TRBJ2-5; possibly TRBD1 for D (5 bases). CDR1 and CDR2 (germline): SGHRS, YFSETQ. There are 14 residues in the CDR3. The V end was cut by 5 bases, the J end by 4 bases, with 15 bases between. CDR3 residues: CASREEGAAETQYF. The DNA for the CDR3 is TGCGCCAGCAGGGAAGAAGGGGCCGCAGAGACCCAGTACTTC. Looking up the rest from reference TRBV5-1 and TRBJ2-5 gives the full variable domain: KAGVTQTPRYLIKTRGQQVTLSCSPISGHRSVSWYQQTPGQGLQFLFEYFSETQRNKGNFPGRFSGRQFSNSRSEMNVSTLELGDSALYLCASREEGAAETQYFGPGTRLLVL.

The chain joins TRBV19 to TRBJ1-6, with D unresolved. Deletions cut 5 bases from V and 6 bases from J, with 17 bases between. Germline lookup yields CDR1 LNHDA and CDR2 SQIVND (reference sequence). The length of the CDR3 is 16 residues. In DNA, the CDR3 is TGTGCCAGTAGTGTGGCGGTCAGCGGGAGTAATTCACCCCTCCACTTT. This encodes CASSVAVSGSNSPLHF.

This chain uses TRBV7-3 with TRBJ1-1; the D is unclear. Germline lookup yields CDR1 SGHTA and CDR2 FQGTGA. Trimming took 0 bases from V and 1 from J, leaving 3 bases between them. The CDR3 spans 13 residues. The CDR3 here is CASSLTANTEAFF. For the CDR3, the DNA is TGTGCCAGCAGCTTAACGGCGAACACTGAAGCTTTCTTT.

The J gene is TRBJ1-3, the V gene TRBV4-1; perhaps TRBD1 as D (6 bases). CDR1 is MGHRA, CDR2 YSYEKL, per germline. V was clipped by 0 bases and J by 0 bases, with 9 bases between them. This CDR3 is built from 16 residues. CDR3 nucleotide sequence: TGCGCCAGCAGCCAAGAAGGGGGGGGCTCTGGAAACACCATATATTTT. Amino acids: CASSQEGGGSGNTIYF.

The chain has TRBV7-2 and TRBJ1-5; maybe TRBD1 (5 bases). From germline, CDR1 is SGHTA and CDR2 FQGNSA. The CDR3 extends over 17 amino acids. V lost 5 bases, J lost 5 bases, and 22 bases lay in between. CDR3 nucleotides: TGTGCCAGCAGCCCCGGGACCGTAAGGGGCGCGGATCAGCCCCAGCATTTT. This sequence encodes CASSPGTVRGADQPQHF.

The chain combines TRBV19 with TRBJ2-1; 14 positions match TRBD2. CDR1 and CDR2 (germline): LNHDA, SQIVND (reference sequence). V dropped 1 base and J dropped 10; count of bases not matched to a gene: 6. This CDR3 region has 16 residues. In DNA form, the CDR3 reads TGTGCCAGTAGTATAGTGACTAGCGGGAGGGCCTGGGAGCAGTTCTTC. Protein sequence: CASSIVTSGRAWEQFF.

V usage is TRBV7-9 and J usage is TRBJ2-1; D gene uncertain. Germline CDR1 is SEHNR and CDR2 is FQNEAQ (reference sequence). V was trimmed by 2 bases and J by 5 bases, leaving 10 bases between them. This CDR3 has 14 amino acids. The chain's CDR3 is CASSLSAAHNEQFF. CDR3 DNA sequence: TGTGCCAGCAGCTTATCAGCTGCCCACAATGAGCAGTTCTTC.

The gene calls are TRBV6-1 and TRBJ2-3; 10 nucleotides agree with TRBD2. This CDR3 region has 15 residues. From germline, CDR1 is MNHNS and CDR2 SASEGT. After removal of 6 bases from V and 4 bases from J, the junction contained 7 bases not matched to a gene. CDR3 nucleotide sequence: TGTGCCAGCAGCGCACTAGCGGGAAACTCAGATACGCAGTATTTT. Translating it yields CASSALAGNSDTQYF.

The chain couples TRBV11-3 to TRBJ2-5; 9 nucleotides line up with TRBD1. CDR3 length: 15 residues. The germline gives CDR1 SGHNT, CDR2 YENEEA. The trim removed 1 base at V and 1 base at J, leaving 1 base unmatched. In nucleotides, the CDR3 is TGTGCCAGCAGCTTAGGACAGGGGGGCCAAGAGACCCAGTACTTC. This translates into CASSLGQGGQETQYF.

This chain joins TRBV5-5 and TRBJ1-5, with no clear D. Germline V gene lookup returns CDR1 SGHKS and CDR2 YYEKEE (reference sequence). The CDR3 runs 16 residues. Trimming took 4 bases from V and 2 from J, leaving 16 bases between them. CDR3 sequence (DNA): TGTGCCAGCAGCCCCCTGGTGAGGAGAGGCAATCAGCCCCAGCATTTT. Translating it yields CASSPLVRRGNQPQHF.

This chain connects TRBV4-1 to TRBJ2-4, with 10 bases matching TRBD2. CDR3 length: 18 residues. With V trimmed by 1 base and J by 2 bases, 8 bases remained unmatched. The germline gives CDR1 MGHRA, CDR2 YSYEKL. CDR3 coding DNA: TGCGCCAGCAGCCAAGCCCTGAAGCGGGGGGGCTCCAAAAACATTCAGTACTTC. This gives the protein CASSQALKRGGSKNIQYF.

The chain employs TRBV18 and TRBJ2-6, with TRBD1 matching 9 bases. The CDR3 length is 17 residues. Per germline, CDR1 KGHSH and CDR2 LQKENI. V dropped 5 bases and J dropped 4; count of bases not matched to a gene: 9. In DNA, the CDR3 is TGTGCCAGCTCAACTAGGACAGGGGCTTACGGGGCCAACGTCCTGACTTTC. Amino acids: CASSTRTGAYGANVLTF. The entire variable domain, with the rest obtained from reference TRBV18 and TRBJ2-6, is as follows: NAGVMQNPRHLVRRRGQEARLRCSPMKGHSHVYWYRQLPEEGLKFMVYLQKENIIDESGMPKERFSAEFPKEGPSILRIQQVVRGDSAAYFCASSTRTGAYGANVLTFGAGSRLTVL.

The chain is built from TRBV2 and TRBJ1-1, with D possibly being TRBD1 (5 bases). This CDR3 has 14 residues. Looked up from germline, CDR1 is SNHLY and CDR2 is FYNNEI. Trimming removed 2 bases at V and 3 bases at J, with 10 bases between. CDR3 DNA sequence: TGTGCCAGCAGTGAACCGTTGGGGGACACTGAAGCTTTCTTT. Its protein is CASSEPLGDTEAFF. The full variable domain, with the rest looked up from reference TRBV2 and TRBJ1-1, is EPEVTQTPSHQVTQMGQEVILRCVPISNHLYFYWYRQILGQKVEFLVSFYNNEISEKSEIFDDQFSVERPDGSNFTLKIRSTKLEDSAMYFCASSEPLGDTEAFFGQGTRLTVV.

The chain carries TRBV28 and TRBJ1-2, with D unresolved. The germline V gene has CDR1 MDHEN and CDR2 SYDVKM. This CDR3 has 14 residues. V was cut by 1 base and J by 5 bases, with 11 bases left in between. CDR3 sequence (DNA): TGTGCCAGCAGTTTATTCGTTGGAGGTTATGGCTACACCTTC. It specifies CASSLFVGGYGYTF.

The chain uses TRBV27 and TRBJ1-1; 8 bases are a match to TRBD1. This CDR3 spans 18 amino acids. Per the germline V gene, CDR1 is MNHEY and CDR2 is SMNVEV (reference sequence). The trim removed 5 bases at V and 3 bases at J, leaving 17 bases unmatched. The CDR3 spells CASSPYEVGRGQDTEAFF. Here the CDR3 DNA reads TGTGCCAGCAGTCCCTATGAGGTGGGCAGGGGGCAGGACACTGAAGCTTTCTTT.

The rearrangement links TRBV21-1 to TRBJ2-1; TRBD1, as called in the table, went unchecked against the DNA. TRBV21-1 is a recognized pseudogene. The CDR3 totals 15 residues. The CDR3 loop reads CASSSQGQAYNEQFF. The CDR3 nucleotides are TGTGCCAGCAGCTCCCAGGGTCAAGCCTACAATGAGCAGTTCTTC.

The chain links TRBV6-5 to TRBJ1-5; D remains ambiguous. Germline V gene sequence: CDR1 MNHEY, CDR2 SVGAGI. The CDR3 totals 14 residues. Trimming shortened V by 8 bases and J by 1 base, and 12 bases separated the two germline ends. CDR3 protein: CASAKLRSNQPQHF. The CDR3 nucleotides read TGTGCCAGCGCGAAGTTGAGAAGCAATCAGCCCCAGCATTTT.

A single count supports this clone. The rearrangement joins TRBV4-1 to TRBJ2-3; D might be TRBD2 (5 bases). The CDR3 has 15 residues. The V gene lost 0 bases and the J gene lost 4 bases, with 11 bases spanning the gap. CDR1 and CDR2 from the germline V gene are MGHRA and YSYEKL. In DNA form, the CDR3 reads TGCGCCAGCAGCCAAGAGCTAGCTCTGGCAGATACGCAGTATTTT. This translates into CASSQELALADTQYF.

The genes are TRBV9 and TRBJ2-1; D not resolved. Germline assignment: CDR1 SGDLS and CDR2 YYNGEE. Trimming took 0 bases from V and 4 from J, leaving 8 bases between them. The CDR3 spans 14 residues. CDR3 sequence: CASSVGAAYNEQFF. The CDR3 bases are TGTGCCAGCAGCGTAGGGGCAGCTTACAATGAGCAGTTCTTC.

V gene TRBV19 combines with J gene TRBJ1-2, with D perhaps TRBD1 (5 bases). CDR1 and CDR2 from the germline V gene are LNHDA and SQIVND (reference sequence). The CDR3 spans 14 residues. V dropped 10 bases and J dropped 4 bases, with 19 bases sitting between them. CDR3 nucleotides: TGTGCCACAAGGAGCGGTGGGGGGATCTATGGCTACACCTTC. It encodes CATRSGGGIYGYTF.

This chain connects TRBV4-1 to TRBJ2-2; unclear D gene. The V and J ends lost 3 bases and 6 bases respectively, with 17 bases between them. Looked up from germline, CDR1 is MGHRA and CDR2 is YSYEKL. The CDR3 sequence is 16 residues long. This chain's CDR3 is CASSQALNWVPGELFF. For the CDR3, the DNA is TGCGCCAGCAGCCAGGCCCTAAATTGGGTTCCCGGGGAGCTGTTTTTT.

In regard to this clone: Compared with germline, one end of the junction differs, possibly owing to a read error. The chain carries TRBV28 and TRBJ2-1; D ambiguous. Germline V gives CDR1 MDHEN, CDR2 SYDVKM. This CDR3 contains 14 residues. The DNA of the CDR3 is TGTGCCAGCAGGTTATCGTTGCCCTACAATGAGCAGTTCTTC. Translating it yields CASRLSLPYNEQFF.

The gene calls are TRBV28 and TRBJ1-1; tentatively, D is TRBD1 (6 bases). The CDR3 spans 15 residues. Trimming took off 6 bases at V and 1 base at J, with 15 bases between the two ends. Germline V gene data show CDR1 as MDHEN and CDR2 as SYDVKM. This CDR3 reads CASSPPTGRNTEAFF. The CDR3 DNA follows: TGTGCCAGCAGCCCCCCGACAGGCCGGAACACTGAAGCTTTCTTT.

The rearrangement links TRBV4-3 to TRBJ2-7; tentatively, D is TRBD2 (5 bases). The germline V and J ends were trimmed by 1 base and 0 bases, with 7 bases remaining between them. Germline V gives CDR1 LGHNA, CDR2 YSLEER. This CDR3 contains 14 residues. DNA of the CDR3: TGCGCCAGCAGCCAAGGAGGGAGCTCCTACGAGCAGTACTTC. Translation: CASSQGGSSYEQYF.

The V gene is TRBV30, the J gene TRBJ2-5; maybe TRBD2 (6 bases). The CDR3 contains 12 residues. The germline V and J ends were trimmed by 1 base and 5 bases, with 8 bases remaining between them. Germline-derived CDR1 and CDR2 are GTSNPN and SVGIG (reference sequence). The CDR3 DNA reads TGTGCCTGGAGTGCAGGAGGGGAGACCCAGTACTTC. It translates to CAWSAGGETQYF.

The chain combines TRBV4-3 with TRBJ1-4, with TRBD1 matching over 8 bases. The germline V gene encodes CDR1 LGHNA and CDR2 YSLEER. The V segment lost 0 bases and the J segment 8 bases; nucleotides outside the gene matches: 8. The CDR3 runs 16 residues. In DNA form, the CDR3 reads TGCGCCAGCAGCCAAGATCTACGACAGGGGTTGGAAAAACTGTTTTTT. Translating gives CASSQDLRQGLEKLFF.

The V and J genes are TRBV6-1 and TRBJ2-7, with D possibly being TRBD1 (6 bases). V was cut by 5 bases and J by 4 bases, with 12 bases left in between. Germline values: CDR1 MNHNS, CDR2 SASEGT. This CDR3 has 13 residues. CDR3 sequence: CASSPDRNYEQYF. The CDR3 nucleotides are TGTGCCAGCAGTCCCGACAGGAATTACGAGCAGTACTTC.

The V call is TRBV9, the J call TRBJ2-2; 8 bases align to TRBD2. Germline values: CDR1 SGDLS, CDR2 YYNGEE. The CDR3 is 16 amino acids. J lost 5 bases, V lost 1 base, and 7 bases had no gene match. The CDR3 here is CASSVQSGRRTGELFF. CDR3 nucleotide sequence: TGTGCCAGCAGCGTACAGAGCGGGAGAAGGACCGGGGAGCTGTTTTTT.

The chain uses TRBV18 and TRBJ2-7, with D hard to call. CDR3 length: 14 residues. The germline CDR1 and CDR2 sequences are KGHSH and LQKENI. V dropped 0 bases and J dropped 1 base, with 7 bases sitting between them. DNA for the CDR3: TGTGCCAGCTCACCACCGTACGGATCCTACGAGCAGTACTTC. Its protein is CASSPPYGSYEQYF.